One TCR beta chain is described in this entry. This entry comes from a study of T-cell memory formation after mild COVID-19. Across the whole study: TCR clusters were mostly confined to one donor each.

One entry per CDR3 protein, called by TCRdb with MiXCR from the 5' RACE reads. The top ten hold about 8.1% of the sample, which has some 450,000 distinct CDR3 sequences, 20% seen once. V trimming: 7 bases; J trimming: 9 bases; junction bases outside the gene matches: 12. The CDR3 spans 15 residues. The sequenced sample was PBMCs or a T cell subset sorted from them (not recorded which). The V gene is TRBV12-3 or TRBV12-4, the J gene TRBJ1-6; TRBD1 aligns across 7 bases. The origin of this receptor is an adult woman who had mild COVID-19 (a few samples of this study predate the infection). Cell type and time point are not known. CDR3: CASTSGGQGGSPLHF. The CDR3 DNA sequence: TGTGCCAGCACCTCGGGCGGCCAGGGGGGTTCACCCCTCCACTTT.